This TCR beta chain was sequenced during a study of T cells in Graves' hyperthyroidism and ophthalmopathy. Study results and caveats: The model foresaw ophthalmopathy a median about 6.5 months prior to onset. The blood repertoire included most of the expanded thyroid clonotypes above 0.001.

This clonotype was seen at least ten times. Antigen: not known. RNA transcripts gave rise to amplified TCR beta CDR3 regions. The HTBI primer set served for first-round RT-PCR of the TCR CDR3. Each CDR3 protein is one row after TCRdb ran MiXCR on the multiplex PCR reads. The profile shows 480,000 or so distinct CDR3 sequences, about 46% of them singletons. V was pared by 5 bases and J by 4 bases, with 17 bases between. The CDR3 length is 15 residues. Uncontrolled infection, other autoimmune disease, pregnancy and lactation each barred patients from inclusion. Thyroid ultrasound, orbital computed tomography, clinical symptoms, and serum thyroxine and TRAb underpinned diagnoses.

The source is an adult woman with Graves' disease, either hyperthyroidism or ophthalmopathy (not recorded which). Material: peripheral blood or thyroid tissue (not recorded which). The V gene is TRBV12-3 or TRBV12-4, the J gene TRBJ1-2, with a tentative D call TRBD1 (5 bases). The CDR3 protein is CASSQRTSPPYGYTF. CDR3 nucleotides: TGTGCCAGCAGTCAGAGGACATCACCGCCCTATGGCTACACCTTC.